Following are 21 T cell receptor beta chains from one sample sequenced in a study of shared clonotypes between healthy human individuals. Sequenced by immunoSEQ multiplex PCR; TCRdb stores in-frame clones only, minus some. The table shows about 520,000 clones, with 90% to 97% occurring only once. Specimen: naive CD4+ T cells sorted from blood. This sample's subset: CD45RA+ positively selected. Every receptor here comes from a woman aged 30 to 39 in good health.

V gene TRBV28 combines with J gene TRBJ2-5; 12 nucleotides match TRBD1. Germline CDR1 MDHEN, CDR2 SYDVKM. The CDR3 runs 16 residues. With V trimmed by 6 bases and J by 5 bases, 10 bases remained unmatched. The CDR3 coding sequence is TGTGCCAGCAGCCAAGGGGACAGGGGGCTTTTGGAGACCCAGTACTTC. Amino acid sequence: CASSQGDRGLLETQYF.

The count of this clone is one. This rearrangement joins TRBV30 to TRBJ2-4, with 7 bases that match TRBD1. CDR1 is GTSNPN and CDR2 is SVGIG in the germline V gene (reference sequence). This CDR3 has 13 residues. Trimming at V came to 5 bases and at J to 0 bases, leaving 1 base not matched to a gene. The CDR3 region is CAWDRAAKNIQYF. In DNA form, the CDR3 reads TGTGCCTGGGACAGGGCAGCCAAAAACATTCAGTACTTC.

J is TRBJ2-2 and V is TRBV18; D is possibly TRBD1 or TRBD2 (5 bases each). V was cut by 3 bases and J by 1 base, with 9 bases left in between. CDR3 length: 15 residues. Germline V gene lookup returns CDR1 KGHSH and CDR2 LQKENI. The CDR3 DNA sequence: TGTGCCAGCTCACCTAAGGGACGGAACACCGGGGAGCTGTTTTTT. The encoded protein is CASSPKGRNTGELFF.

The CDR3 sequence is CASKKPGLAGALSYNEQFF. The CDR3 DNA reads TGCGCCAGCAAAAAACCGGGACTAGCGGGAGCACTCTCCTACAATGAGCAGTTCTTC. J is TRBJ2-1 and V is TRBV5-1; 14 bases fit TRBD2. This CDR3 is built from 19 residues. Germline CDR1 and CDR2: SGHRS and YFSETQ. V dropped 6 bases and J dropped 0; count of bases not matched to a gene: 11.

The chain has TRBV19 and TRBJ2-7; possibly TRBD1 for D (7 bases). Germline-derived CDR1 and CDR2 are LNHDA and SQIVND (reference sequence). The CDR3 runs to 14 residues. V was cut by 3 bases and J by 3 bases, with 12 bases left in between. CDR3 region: CASSMAGQNYEQYF. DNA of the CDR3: TGTGCCAGTAGTATGGCGGGACAGAACTACGAGCAGTACTTC.

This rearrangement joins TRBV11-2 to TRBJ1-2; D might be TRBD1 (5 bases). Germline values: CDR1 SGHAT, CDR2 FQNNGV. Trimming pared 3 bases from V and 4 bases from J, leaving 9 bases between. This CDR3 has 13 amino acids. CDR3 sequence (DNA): TGTGCCAGCAGCTTGCAGGGCCCCTATGGCTACACCTTC. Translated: CASSLQGPYGYTF.

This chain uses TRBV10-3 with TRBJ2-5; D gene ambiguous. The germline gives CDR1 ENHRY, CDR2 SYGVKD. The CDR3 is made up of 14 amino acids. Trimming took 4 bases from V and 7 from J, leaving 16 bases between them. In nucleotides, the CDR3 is TGTGCCATCAGTGGAGAAGTGGGAAGTGGGACCCAGTACTTC. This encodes CAISGEVGSGTQYF.

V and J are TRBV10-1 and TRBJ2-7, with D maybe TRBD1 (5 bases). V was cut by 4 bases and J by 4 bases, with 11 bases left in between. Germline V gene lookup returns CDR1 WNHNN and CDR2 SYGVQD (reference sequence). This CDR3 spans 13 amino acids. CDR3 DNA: TGCGCCAGCAGTGGGGGCAGAGCTTACGAGCAGTACTTC. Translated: CASSGGRAYEQYF.

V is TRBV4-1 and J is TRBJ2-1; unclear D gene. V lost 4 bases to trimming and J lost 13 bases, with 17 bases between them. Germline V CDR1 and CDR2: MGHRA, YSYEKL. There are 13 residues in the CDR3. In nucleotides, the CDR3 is TGCGCCAGCAGCCGACCTTCAACCTCCCAACAGTTCTTC. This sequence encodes CASSRPSTSQQFF.

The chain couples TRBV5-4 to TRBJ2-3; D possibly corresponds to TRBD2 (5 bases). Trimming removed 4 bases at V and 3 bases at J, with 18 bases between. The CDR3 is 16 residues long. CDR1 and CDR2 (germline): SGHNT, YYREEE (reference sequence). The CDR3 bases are TGTGCCAGCAGCCAAGGAGGTAGTGGTGTGACAGATACGCAGTATTTT. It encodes CASSQGGSGVTDTQYF.

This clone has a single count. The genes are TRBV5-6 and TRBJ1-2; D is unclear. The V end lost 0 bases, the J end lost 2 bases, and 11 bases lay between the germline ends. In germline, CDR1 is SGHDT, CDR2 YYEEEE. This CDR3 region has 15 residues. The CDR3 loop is CASSLDLGSNYGYTF. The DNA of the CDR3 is TGTGCCAGCAGCTTGGACCTAGGTTCCAACTATGGCTACACCTTC.

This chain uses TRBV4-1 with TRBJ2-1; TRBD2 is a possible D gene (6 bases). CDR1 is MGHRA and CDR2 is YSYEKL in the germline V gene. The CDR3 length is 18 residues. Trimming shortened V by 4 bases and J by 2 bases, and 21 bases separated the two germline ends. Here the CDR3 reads CASSPLWGGGNAYNEQFF. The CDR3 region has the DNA TGCGCCAGCAGCCCCTTATGGGGCGGCGGGAACGCCTACAATGAGCAGTTCTTC.

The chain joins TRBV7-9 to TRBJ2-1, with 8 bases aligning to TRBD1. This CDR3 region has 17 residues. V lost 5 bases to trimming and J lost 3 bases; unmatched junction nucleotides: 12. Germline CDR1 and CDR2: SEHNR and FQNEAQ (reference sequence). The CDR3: CASSPPTGTGFYNEQFF. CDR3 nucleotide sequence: TGTGCCAGCAGCCCTCCCACCGGGACAGGCTTCTACAATGAGCAGTTCTTC.

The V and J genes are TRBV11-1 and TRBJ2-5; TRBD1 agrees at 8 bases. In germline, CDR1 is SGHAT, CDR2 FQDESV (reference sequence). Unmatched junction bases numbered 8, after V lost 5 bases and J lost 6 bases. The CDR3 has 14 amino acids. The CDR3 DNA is TGTGCCAGCAGCCATGGACAGGGCGGAAAGACCCAGTACTTC. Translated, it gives CASSHGQGGKTQYF.

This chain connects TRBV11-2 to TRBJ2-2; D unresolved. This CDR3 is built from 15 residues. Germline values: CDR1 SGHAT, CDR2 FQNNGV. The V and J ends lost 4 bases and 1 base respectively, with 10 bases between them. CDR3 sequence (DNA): TGTGCCAGCAGCTCCCAACTCCGGAACACCGGGGAGCTGTTTTTT. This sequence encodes CASSSQLRNTGELFF.

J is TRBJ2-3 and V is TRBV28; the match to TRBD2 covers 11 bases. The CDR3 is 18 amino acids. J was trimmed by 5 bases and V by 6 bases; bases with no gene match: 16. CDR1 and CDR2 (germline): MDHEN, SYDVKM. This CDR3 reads CASSRLAGTSRGVDTQYF. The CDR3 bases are TGTGCCAGCAGCCGACTAGCGGGAACCTCCCGCGGGGTAGATACGCAGTATTTT.

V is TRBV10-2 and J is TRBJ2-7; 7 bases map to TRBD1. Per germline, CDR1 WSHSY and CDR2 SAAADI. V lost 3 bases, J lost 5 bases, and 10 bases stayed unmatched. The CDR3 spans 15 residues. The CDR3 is CASSDPKGANDEQYF. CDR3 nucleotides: TGCGCCAGCAGTGATCCTAAGGGGGCCAATGACGAGCAGTACTTC.

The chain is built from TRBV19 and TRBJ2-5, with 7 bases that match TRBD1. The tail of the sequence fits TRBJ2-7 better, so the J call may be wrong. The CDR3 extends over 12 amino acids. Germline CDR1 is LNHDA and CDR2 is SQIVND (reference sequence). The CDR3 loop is CASSITGAEQYF. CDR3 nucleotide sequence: TGTGCCAGTAGTATTACAGGGGCCGAGCAGTACTTC.

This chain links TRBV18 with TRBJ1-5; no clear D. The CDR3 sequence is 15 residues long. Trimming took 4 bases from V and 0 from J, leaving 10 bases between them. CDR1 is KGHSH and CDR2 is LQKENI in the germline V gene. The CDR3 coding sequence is TGTGCCAGCTCACGGTTGGTGAATAGCAATCAGCCCCAGCATTTT. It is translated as CASSRLVNSNQPQHF.

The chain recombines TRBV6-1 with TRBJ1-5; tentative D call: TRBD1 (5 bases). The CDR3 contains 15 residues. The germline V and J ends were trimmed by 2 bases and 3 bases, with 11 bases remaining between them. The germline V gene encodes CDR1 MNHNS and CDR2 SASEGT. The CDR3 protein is CASSEYLQVNQPQHF. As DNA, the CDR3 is TGTGCCAGCAGTGAATACTTACAGGTCAATCAGCCCCAGCATTTT.

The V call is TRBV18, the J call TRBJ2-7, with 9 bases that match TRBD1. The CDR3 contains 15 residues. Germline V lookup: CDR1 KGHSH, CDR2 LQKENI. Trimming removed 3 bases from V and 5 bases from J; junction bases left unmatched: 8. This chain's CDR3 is CASSPMGQGSDEQYF. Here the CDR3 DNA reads TGTGCCAGCTCACCGATGGGACAGGGAAGTGACGAGCAGTACTTC.